This T cell receptor beta chain was recovered during a study of spatial heterogeneity in lung cancer. Trimming at V came to 1 base and at J to 0 bases, leaving 2 bases not matched to a gene. The CDR3 loop spans 16 amino acids. In germline, CDR1 is SEHNR, CDR2 FQNEAQ (reference sequence). Time point denoted: sample taken at primary tumor resection. This clonotype is medium-sized by share. In TCRdb, the 5' RACE reads were re-called with MiXCR into one record per CDR3 protein. The profile covers several thousand distinct CDR3 sequences, with around 9.7% appearing a single time and roughly a quarter taken by the ten largest.

V is TRBV7-9 and J is TRBJ2-3; 9 bases line up with TRBD2. The specimen comprised normal lung tissue next to the tumor, sampled at surgery. The TCR sequence derives from a male donor with early-stage non-small cell lung cancer. CDR3 nucleotides: TGTGCCAGCAGCTTAGACCTAGCGGGAAGCACAGATACGCAGTATTTT. Translated, it gives CASSLDLAGSTDTQYF.